One TCR beta chain is described in this entry. Its specificity is not known. The PCR was carried out with 60 Vbeta primers and 13 Jbeta primers. Sequenced by immunoSEQ multiplex PCR; TCRdb stores in-frame clones only, minus some. The sample lists about 120,000 clones; approximately 80% were seen once. This specimen comes from a study of cytomegalovirus exposure and HLA in healthy donors. Study-wide findings and caveats: Analysis was performed later, and it showed HLA-associated TCR beta chains to be more clonally expanded than equally common others.

Per the germline V gene, CDR1 is LNHDA and CDR2 is SQIVND (reference sequence). V trimming: 6 bases; J trimming: 3 bases; junction bases outside the gene matches: 3. The CDR3 is 15 amino acids. The specimen was PBMCs. V is TRBV19 and J is TRBJ2-3; 13 bases map to TRBD2. The receptor was isolated from a woman aged 55-75 years in good health and CMV-seropositive. The CDR3 nucleotides read TGTGCCAGTAGATCACTAGCGGGAGGGACAGATACGCAGTATTTT. Translation gives CASRSLAGGTDTQYF.